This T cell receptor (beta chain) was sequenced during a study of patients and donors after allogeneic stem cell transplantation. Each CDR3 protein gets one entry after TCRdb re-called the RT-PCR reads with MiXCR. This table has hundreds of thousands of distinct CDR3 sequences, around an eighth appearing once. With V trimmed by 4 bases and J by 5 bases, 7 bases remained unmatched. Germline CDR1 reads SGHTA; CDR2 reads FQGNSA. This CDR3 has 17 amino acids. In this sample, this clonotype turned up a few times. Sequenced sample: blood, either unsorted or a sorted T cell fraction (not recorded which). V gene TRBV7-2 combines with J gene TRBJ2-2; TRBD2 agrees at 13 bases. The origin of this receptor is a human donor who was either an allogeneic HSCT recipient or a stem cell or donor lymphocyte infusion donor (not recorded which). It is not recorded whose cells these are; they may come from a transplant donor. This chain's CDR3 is CASSSRTSGSGTGELFF. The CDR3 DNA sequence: TGTGCCAGCAGCTCCCGGACTAGCGGGAGTGGGACCGGGGAGCTGTTTTTT. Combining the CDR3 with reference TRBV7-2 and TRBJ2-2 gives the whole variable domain GAGVSQSPSNKVTEKGKDVELRCDPISGHTALYWYRQSLGQGLEFLIYFQGNSAPDKSGLPSDRFSAERTGGSVSTLTIQRTQQEDSAVYLCASSSRTSGSGTGELFFGEGSRLTVL.